Sequencing of this T cell receptor (beta chain) was carried out in a study of blood T cell repertoires in COVID-19. Whole-study context: The samples span acute and convalescent COVID-19 from the United States, Italy and Spain.

This CDR3 has 14 residues. Germline CDR1 is MDHEN and CDR2 is SYDVKM. V dropped 6 bases and J dropped 0 bases, with 11 bases sitting between them. This clone was observed once. Repertoires were generated with immunoSEQ multiplex PCR, while TCRdb's copy carries only in-frame clones and drops some. Counted here are approximately 85,000 clones, roughly nine tenths occurring once; the ten biggest clones make up about 2.5%. The sequenced material came from peripheral blood. The sequence derives from a man in his forties or fifties with acute or convalescent COVID-19. V and J are TRBV28 and TRBJ2-5, with a weak D call TRBD2 (5 bases). CDR3 sequence reads: CASSQGLDQETQYF. CDR3 in DNA: TGTGCCAGCAGCCAAGGACTCGACCAAGAGACCCAGTACTTC.